The sequence of this TCR beta chain was determined in a study of memory CD4+ T cells and cytomegalovirus serostatus. The assay was immunoSEQ multiplex PCR, and TCRdb's table has in-frame clones only and misses some. The sample consists of under 80,000 clones, roughly 78% of them appearing once. The junction had 11 bases not matched to a gene; V was cut back by 5 bases and J by 8 bases. The V gene's germline CDR1 is SEHNR and CDR2 FQNEAQ (reference sequence). CDR3 length equals 15 residues. Single viable CD3+CD4+CD8-CD45RO+ cells were sorted as the memory CD4+ T cells. Positive selection with CD4 microbeads enriched total CD4+ T cells.

The chain combines TRBV7-9 with TRBJ1-4; 7 bases map to TRBD1. Sequenced material: memory CD4+ T cells from blood. The clonotype was recovered from an adult in good health and CMV-seropositive. This CDR3 is CASSIRDRVREKLFF. The CDR3 nucleotides are TGTGCCAGCAGCATCCGGGACAGAGTGAGGGAAAAACTGTTTTTT.